The clone carrying this TCR beta chain was observed a handful of times. No antigen is known for it. Each CDR3 protein is one row after TCRdb ran MiXCR on the RT-PCR reads. This table holds 650,000 to 800,000 distinct CDR3 sequences, approximately 15% found once. This sample was included in a study of response to subunit inactivated influenza vaccine. General study points: The authors suggested that every seasonal influenza vaccination recruits few new T cells.

The origin of this receptor is a man over 45 who received an inactivated influenza vaccine. The sequences come from PBMCs from blood, collected around 14 days before vaccination.

The CDR3 nucleotides read TGCAGTGCTGGGGCCCTCAACACCGGGGAGCTGTTTTTT. It is translated as CSAGALNTGELFF. This sequence joins TRBV20-1 and TRBJ2-2; tentatively, D is TRBD1 (5 bases). This CDR3 is 13 amino acids long. V shed 5 bases and J shed 2 bases, with 9 bases lying between them. CDR1 is DFQATT and CDR2 is SNEGSKA in the germline V gene (reference sequence).